The 5 T cell receptor beta chains reported below all come from one sample, sequenced in a study of vaccination and CD4 T cells after COVID-19 (dated by TCRdb to the early 2020s). Library prep was done by PCR. The sequencing machine was an Illumina iSeq 100. DNA from cultured CD4+ T cells underwent TCR sequencing with the Oncomine TCR Beta short-read assay at the Johns Hopkins FTIC core. The public sequencing data were trimmed at Q25 with fastp and processed into clonotypes with MiXCR by TCRdb, which kept only in-frame beta chains. For every CDR3 protein sequence, its rows merge into one entry that carries the most common genes and DNA. The table for this sample lists 13,000 to 15,000 distinct CDR3 sequences; roughly 50% of them were counted only once. Of the sample, 11% to 15% is held by the ten largest clones. These receptors are not linked to any known antigen. The sample's treatment or condition, from its label and the paper: roughly ten-day PBMC culture with coronavirus spike peptide pools or control peptides (ViraFEST assay).

Sequencing was carried out using CD4+ T cells from blood, cultured in vitro. The source is a human donor who had recovered from COVID-19.

This clonotype was detected only once. The chain couples TRBV12-3 or TRBV12-4 to TRBJ1-2; no clear D. The germline V and J ends were trimmed by 4 bases and 0 bases, with 6 bases remaining between them. The CDR3 length is 13 residues. CDR3 protein: CASSSDANYGYTF. For the CDR3, the DNA is TGTGCCAGCAGTTCCGACGCTAACTATGGCTACACCTTC.

The genes are TRBV21-1 and TRBJ2-7; the listed D gene, TRBD2, was not tested against the DNA. TRBV21-1 is annotated as a pseudogene. CDR3 length: 17 residues. This CDR3 is CASSIGTSGRALYEQYF. In DNA form, the CDR3 reads TGTGCCAGCAGCATCGGGACTAGCGGGAGGGCCTTATACGAGCAGTACTTC.

V gene TRBV24-1 combines with J gene TRBJ1-1; D uncertain. Per germline, CDR1 KGHDR and CDR2 SFDVKD. Trimming stripped 5 bases from V and 5 bases from J, with 8 bases between. The CDR3 contains 12 residues. For the CDR3, the DNA is TGTGCCACCAGTGGGACGGGGACTGAAGCTTTCTTT. This encodes CATSGTGTEAFF.

V usage is TRBV18 and J usage is TRBJ1-1; D unresolved. Deletions cut 1 base from V and 7 bases from J, with 7 bases between. The CDR3 is 12 residues long. In germline, CDR1 is KGHSH, CDR2 LQKENI. CDR3: CASSPRRGEAFF. The CDR3, as DNA: TGTGCCAGCTCACCACGCCGGGGTGAAGCTTTCTTT.

This rearrangement joins TRBV5-4 to TRBJ2-1, with 10 bases matching TRBD2. This CDR3 is 15 amino acids long. The V gene's germline CDR1 is SGHNT and CDR2 YYREEE (reference sequence). With V trimmed by 4 bases and J by 8 bases, 9 bases remained unmatched. In nucleotides, the CDR3 is TGTGCCAGCAGCCCAGGGAGCGGGGGGGCCCATGAGCAGTTCTTC. Protein: CASSPGSGGAHEQFF.